This T cell receptor (beta chain) was captured by sequencing in a study of T cells in Graves' hyperthyroidism and ophthalmopathy. Overall study findings and caveats: Blood also held most thyroid clonotypes expanded beyond 0.001.

TCR beta CDR3 region amplification was performed from RNA transcripts. TCR CDR3 regions were first amplified by RT-PCR with HTBI primers. One entry per CDR3 protein results from TCRdb running MiXCR on the multiplex PCR reads. The table has over 200,000 distinct CDR3 sequences, 17% seen once; the top ten hold around 52%. This clonotype has more than one count but fewer than ten. Its cognate antigen is unknown. Absence of ophthalmopathy progression within 18 months defined stable Graves' hyperthyroidism. Exclusion criteria comprised uncontrolled infection, other autoimmune disease, pregnancy or lactation. Unmatched junction bases numbered 8, after V lost 7 bases and J lost 5 bases. This CDR3 has 15 amino acids.

The sample consisted of blood. This TCR was sampled from a man between 45 and 60 years old with Graves' hyperthyroidism. The chain is built from TRBV12-3 or TRBV12-4 and TRBJ2-2; 9 nucleotides line up with TRBD1. The CDR3 DNA sequence: TGTGCCAGCATCCCACAGGGGGCAGTTACCGGGGAGCTGTTTTTT. Translating gives CASIPQGAVTGELFF.